The next 20 T cell receptor beta chains were all read from a single sample in a study of blood T cell repertoires in COVID-19. Measured with immunoSEQ multiplex PCR; TCRdb has only the in-frame clones, and not every one. This table holds roughly 250,000 clones, roughly 80% found once. The sequencing input was peripheral blood. These TCRs come from a person between 70 and 80 years old with COVID-19, enrolled during active disease.

This chain uses TRBV19 with TRBJ1-5, with D perhaps TRBD1 (5 bases). Germline V lookup: CDR1 LNHDA, CDR2 SQIVND (reference sequence). Trimming shortened V by 3 bases and J by 0 bases, and 9 bases separated the two germline ends. CDR3 size: 15 residues. This chain's CDR3 is CASSIGTASNQPQHF. Written as DNA, the CDR3 is TGTGCCAGTAGTATCGGGACTGCTAGCAATCAGCCCCAGCATTTT. The full variable domain, in which reference TRBV19 and TRBJ1-5 provide the parts outside the CDR3, is DGGITQSPKYLFRKEGQNVTLSCEQNLNHDAMYWYRQDPGQGLRLIYYSQIVNDFQKGDIAEGYSVSREKKESFPLTVTSAQKNPTAFYLCASSIGTASNQPQHFGDGTRLSIL.

V and J are TRBV7-3 and TRBJ1-6; possibly TRBD1 for D (5 bases). This CDR3 comprises 14 residues. Germline assignment: CDR1 SGHTA and CDR2 FQGTGA. V gave up 5 bases and J gave up 7 bases, with 12 bases separating them. The DNA for the CDR3 is TGTGCCAGCAGCCTAGGGCCAGGGAATTCACCCCTCCACTTT. This translates into CASSLGPGNSPLHF.

The chain has TRBV21-1 and TRBJ2-1; TRBD2 was called by the table and not checked on the DNA. TRBV21-1 constitutes a pseudogene. The CDR3 length is 17 residues. The DNA of the CDR3 is TGTGCCAGCAGCAAAGCGAGGGCAGCTAGAGTTTACAATGAGCAGTTCTTC. Amino acid sequence: CASSKARAARVYNEQFF.

The CDR3 sequence: CASSAGTGNLNTQYF. In nucleotides, the CDR3 is TGCGCCAGCAGCGCAGGGACAGGGAATTTAAATACGCAGTATTTT. J is TRBJ2-3 and V is TRBV5-1; TRBD1 aligns across 9 bases. Per germline, CDR1 SGHRS and CDR2 YFSETQ. V was clipped by 4 bases and J by 7 bases; unmatched bases: 10. The CDR3 runs 15 residues.

The chain has TRBV5-6 and TRBJ1-6; 9 nucleotides agree with TRBD1. CDR1 is SGHDT and CDR2 is YYEEEE in the germline V gene. The V and J ends lost 0 bases and 12 bases, in that order; junction bases with no gene match: 7. The CDR3 runs to 15 residues. The CDR3 loop is CASSLVGDRDLPLHF. The CDR3 region has the DNA TGTGCCAGCAGCTTGGTAGGGGACAGGGATCTACCCCTCCACTTT.

The rearrangement uses TRBV15 and TRBJ2-1; 7 positions agree with TRBD1. The junction had 10 bases not matched to a gene; V was cut back by 1 base and J by 7 bases. The CDR3 runs 16 residues. The germline gives CDR1 LNHNV, CDR2 YYDKDF (reference sequence). The CDR3 here is CATSRGGTGAGNEQFF. The CDR3 DNA follows: TGTGCCACCAGCAGAGGGGGTACAGGGGCCGGAAATGAGCAGTTCTTC.

The table lists this clone with a few counts. V usage is TRBV4-3 and J usage is TRBJ2-5, with D unclear. CDR3 size: 17 residues. The ends were cut back, 0 bases at V and 5 bases at J, with 19 bases in the middle. Germline CDR1 is LGHNA and CDR2 is YSLEER. This chain's CDR3 is CASSQDWAATLDETQYF. CDR3 sequence (DNA): TGCGCCAGCAGCCAAGATTGGGCCGCTACCCTTGATGAGACCCAGTACTTC.

The genes are TRBV9 and TRBJ2-2; 11 positions match TRBD2. Germline CDR1 SGDLS, CDR2 YYNGEE. The CDR3 has 17 amino acids. V shed 4 bases, J shed 4 bases, and the junction held 9 bases outside the gene matches. This chain's CDR3 is CASSTWTSGYSTGELFF. CDR3 nucleotides: TGTGCCAGCAGCACATGGACTAGCGGGTATAGCACCGGGGAGCTGTTTTTT.

This chain links TRBV7-3 with TRBJ2-1; TRBD1 matches 7 bases. V was pared by 5 bases and J by 2 bases, with 6 bases of the junction left unmatched. Germline lookup yields CDR1 SGHTA and CDR2 FQGTGA. This CDR3 is 15 amino acids long. The chain's CDR3 is CASSPTGDPYNEQFF. CDR3 nucleotides: TGTGCCAGCAGCCCCACAGGGGACCCCTACAATGAGCAGTTCTTC.

The chain links TRBV6-8 to TRBJ2-5; TRBD1 is a possible D gene (6 bases). CDR3 length equals 17 residues. CDR1 and CDR2 from the germline V gene are MNHGY and SAAAGT. V lost 6 bases, J lost 5 bases, and 25 bases lay in between. The CDR3 DNA is TGTGCCAGCAGCCCGCGATCGGGACACCCAGGGATGGAGACCCAGTACTTC. This encodes CASSPRSGHPGMETQYF.

The chain has TRBV28 and TRBJ1-5; D ambiguous. Trimming stripped 4 bases from V and 6 bases from J, with 16 bases between. The CDR3 consists of 15 residues. Germline V gives CDR1 MDHEN, CDR2 SYDVKM. In DNA, the CDR3 is TGTGCCAGCAGTTCCGCGGGGAGGAAGGGTCAGCCCCAGCATTTT. It codes for CASSSAGRKGQPQHF.

The rearrangement links TRBV4-3 to TRBJ1-1, with TRBD1 as a possible D gene (5 bases). V lost 3 bases and J lost 1, with 9 bases in between. This CDR3 has 14 amino acids. CDR1 and CDR2 (germline): LGHNA, YSLEER. The CDR3 DNA is TGCGCCAGCAGCCAGGGGGGACCGAACACTGAAGCTTTCTTT. Translating it yields CASSQGGPNTEAFF.

This clone was observed a single time. The genes are TRBV5-1 and TRBJ2-6, with D possibly being TRBD1 (6 bases). The CDR3 is 15 residues long. Between the trimmed V and J ends, which lost 2 bases and 4 bases, there was a span of 10 bases. Per germline, CDR1 SGHRS and CDR2 YFSETQ. CDR3 bases: TGCGCCAGCAGCTTACTGGGGGCGGGGGCCAACGTCCTGACTTTC. Amino acids: CASSLLGAGANVLTF.

The V and J genes are TRBV24-1 and TRBJ2-1; 7 bases are shared with TRBD1. This CDR3 comprises 13 residues. V was clipped by 9 bases and J by 5 bases; unmatched bases: 6. Germline V gene lookup returns CDR1 KGHDR and CDR2 SFDVKD. The CDR3 nucleotides are TGTGCCACCGAACGGGGACAGCACAATGAGCAGTTCTTC. Protein: CATERGQHNEQFF.

The V and J genes are TRBV4-3 and TRBJ1-2; 7 nucleotides align to TRBD1. This CDR3 is built from 15 residues. Unmatched junction bases numbered 8, after V lost 0 bases and J lost 7 bases. CDR1 is LGHNA, CDR2 YSLEER, per germline. The CDR3 region has the DNA TGCGCCAGCAGCCAAGACTTTAGAACAGGGGCTGGCTACACCTTC. It yields the protein CASSQDFRTGAGYTF.

The chain uses TRBV6-6 and TRBJ1-1, with D maybe TRBD1 (6 bases). Per the germline V gene, CDR1 is MNHNY and CDR2 is SVGAGI (reference sequence). This CDR3 spans 15 amino acids. V was pared by 3 bases and J by 1 base, with 12 bases between. CDR3 sequence (DNA): TGTGCCAGCAGTTATAAGACAGGTAGGAACACTGAAGCTTTCTTT. Its protein is CASSYKTGRNTEAFF.

This rearrangement joins TRBV6-2 or TRBV6-3 to TRBJ2-1, with 9 bases identical to TRBD2. CDR3 length: 15 amino acids. The germline V gene encodes CDR1 MNHEY and CDR2 SVGEGT. J lost 4 bases, V lost 5 bases, and 6 bases had no gene match. This CDR3 reads CASSQSGRRYNEQFF. The CDR3 DNA reads as TGTGCCAGCAGTCAAAGCGGGAGGCGGTACAATGAGCAGTTCTTC.

V and J are TRBV7-3 and TRBJ2-6, with a weak D call TRBD2 (6 bases). V was shortened by 5 bases and J by 3 bases, with 11 bases between the two germline ends. The germline V gene has CDR1 SGHTA and CDR2 FQGTGA. The CDR3 sequence is 15 residues long. The CDR3 reads CASSDWTNGANVLTF. The DNA for the CDR3 is TGTGCCAGCAGCGACTGGACTAATGGGGCCAACGTCCTGACTTTC.

The chain employs TRBV7-2 and TRBJ2-3; TRBD2 aligns across 9 bases. CDR3 length: 19 residues. The ends lost 5 bases at V and 0 bases at J; junction bases unmatched: 15. Germline CDR1 and CDR2: SGHTA and FQGNSA. The CDR3 DNA reads as TGTGCCAGCAGCCAACTACCTACGACTAGCGGATTTAGCACAGATACGCAGTATTTT. This gives the protein CASSQLPTTSGFSTDTQYF.

This clone has only a few counts. This rearrangement joins TRBV7-6 to TRBJ2-2, with 7 bases identical to TRBD1. This CDR3 spans 16 amino acids. The germline V gene encodes CDR1 SGHVS and CDR2 FNYEAQ. The J segment lost 1 base and the V segment lost 1 base, leaving 3 bases of the junction unmatched. The CDR3 region has the DNA TGTGCCAGCAGCTTAGAGACAGGGTTGAACACCGGGGAGCTGTTTTTT. Residues: CASSLETGLNTGELFF. Filled out from reference TRBV7-6 and TRBJ2-2, the complete variable domain reads GAGVSQSPRYKVTKRGQDVALRCDPISGHVSLYWYRQALGQGPEFLTYFNYEAQQDKSGLPNDRFSAERPEGSISTLTIQRTEQRDSAMYRCASSLETGLNTGELFFGEGSRLTVL.